These 30 T cell receptor beta chains share one sample of origin, sequenced in a study of blood T cell repertoires in COVID-19. Clones were sequenced by immunoSEQ multiplex PCR, and TCRdb holds only the in-frame ones, with some missing. The sample has 30,000 to 45,000 clones; about 85% are singletons. The specimen sequenced was peripheral blood. Every receptor here comes from a man at least 80 years old with active or convalescent COVID-19.

This clone appeared once. This same CDR3 is encoded by further DNA sequences in the sample. The chain couples TRBV27 to TRBJ1-1, with D maybe TRBD1 (6 bases). The CDR3 contains 14 residues. The ends were cut back, 0 bases at V and 3 bases at J, with 8 bases in the middle. Per germline, CDR1 MNHEY and CDR2 SMNVEV (reference sequence). In DNA, the CDR3 is TGTGCCAGCAGTTTATCCAGGGGTGACACTGAAGCTTTCTTT. Translated, it gives CASSLSRGDTEAFF.

V gene TRBV7-3 combines with J gene TRBJ1-3; D is undetermined. The CDR3 is 15 amino acids. Trimming took 5 bases from V and 0 from J, leaving 11 bases between them. Looked up from germline, CDR1 is SGHTA and CDR2 is FQGTGA. CDR3 residues: CASSPWSGSGNTIYF. The CDR3 nucleotides are TGTGCCAGCAGCCCCTGGTCCGGCTCTGGAAACACCATATATTTT. Using reference TRBV7-3 and TRBJ1-3 for the parts outside the CDR3, the full variable domain is GAGVSQTPSNKVTEKGKYVELRCDPISGHTALYWYRQSLGQGPEFLIYFQGTGAADDSGLPNDRFFAVRPEGSVSTLKIQRTERGDSAVYLCASSPWSGSGNTIYFGEGSWLTVV.

CDR3 protein: CASSGHLSGSIRELFF. As DNA, the CDR3 is TGTGCCAGCAGTGGGCACCTTAGCGGGAGCATCAGGGAGCTGTTTTTT. The gene calls are TRBV27 and TRBJ2-2, with TRBD2 matching over 9 bases. Per germline, CDR1 MNHEY and CDR2 SMNVEV (reference sequence). V was pared by 5 bases and J by 9 bases, with 13 bases of the junction left unmatched. The CDR3 is 16 residues long.

The V call is TRBV5-6, the J call TRBJ2-3; TRBD1 might be the D (5 bases). V shed 1 base and J shed 2 bases, with 8 bases lying between them. From germline, CDR1 is SGHDT and CDR2 YYEEEE. This CDR3 contains 14 residues. CDR3 nucleotide sequence: TGTGCCAGCAGCTTGCGACAGCCCACAGATACGCAGTATTTT. Translated: CASSLRQPTDTQYF.

The V and J genes are TRBV27 and TRBJ1-5, with no clear D. The CDR3 contains 19 residues. Germline CDR1 reads MNHEY; CDR2 reads SMNVEV (reference sequence). The ends were cut back, 2 bases at V and 0 bases at J, with 20 bases in the middle. The CDR3 DNA follows: TGTGCCAGCAGTTTACTGGTGCATCTCAGGAAGGATAGCAATCAGCCCCAGCATTTT. It specifies CASSLLVHLRKDSNQPQHF.

CDR3 loop: CASSLTFRGGETQYF. CDR3 nucleotide sequence: TGTGCCAGCAGCCTAACATTTCGGGGGGGAGAGACCCAGTACTTC. V gene TRBV5-6 combines with J gene TRBJ2-5, with 8 nucleotides matching TRBD2. Losses at the gene ends were 4 bases for V and 4 bases for J; bases not matched to a gene: 9. CDR1 is SGHDT, CDR2 YYEEEE, per germline. This CDR3 has 15 amino acids.

The genes are TRBV5-1 and TRBJ2-5; the D is unclear. The germline V gene has CDR1 SGHRS and CDR2 YFSETQ. V was pared by 1 base and J by 4 bases, with 8 bases between. This CDR3 spans 13 amino acids. CDR3 DNA: TGCGCCAGCAGCTTGTCGCTCGGAGAGACCCAGTACTTC. Encoded protein: CASSLSLGETQYF.

Regarding this clone: At one boundary the junction diverges from the germline segment, which might be a read error. The genes are TRBV7-8 and TRBJ2-1, with D perhaps matching TRBD2 (5 bases). The germline V gene has CDR1 SGHVS and CDR2 FQNEAQ. The CDR3 loop spans 20 amino acids. The CDR3 reads CASNLNMIASSVLSYNEQFF. CDR3 DNA: TGTGCCAGCAACTTAAACATGATAGCGTCGAGCGTCTTGTCCTACAATGAGCAGTTCTTC. Using reference TRBV7-8 and TRBJ2-1 for the parts outside the CDR3, the full variable domain is GAGVSQSPRYKVAKRGQDVALRCDPISGHVSLFWYQQALGQGPEFLTYFQNEAQLDKSGLPSDRFFAERPEGSVSTLKIQRTQQEDSAVYLCASNLNMIASSVLSYNEQFFGPGTRLTVL.

The chain carries TRBV18 and TRBJ1-1; TRBD1 matches 8 bases. V shed 5 bases, J shed 7 bases, and the junction held 21 bases outside the gene matches. Germline-derived CDR1 and CDR2 are KGHSH and LQKENI. The CDR3 consists of 18 residues. CDR3 sequence reads: CASSSRKRPDTGGDEAFF. CDR3 bases: TGTGCCAGCTCATCGCGTAAACGCCCCGACACAGGGGGAGATGAAGCTTTCTTT.

The gene calls are TRBV5-1 and TRBJ2-7; possibly TRBD2 for D (6 bases). Looked up from germline, CDR1 is SGHRS and CDR2 is YFSETQ. The CDR3 extends over 13 amino acids. The V and J ends lost 1 base and 5 bases respectively, with 10 bases between them. DNA for the CDR3: TGCGCCAGCAGCTTGTTGGGGGGACACGAGCAGTACTTC. It specifies CASSLLGGHEQYF. The full variable domain, with the rest looked up from reference TRBV5-1 and TRBJ2-7, is KAGVTQTPRYLIKTRGQQVTLSCSPISGHRSVSWYQQTPGQGLQFLFEYFSETQRNKGNFPGRFSGRQFSNSRSEMNVSTLELGDSALYLCASSLLGGHEQYFGPGTRLTVT.

This clone appeared a single time. V is TRBV27 and J is TRBJ1-1; TRBD1 matches at 8 bases. The CDR3 totals 15 residues. V trimming: 7 bases; J trimming: 0 bases; junction bases outside the gene matches: 7. CDR1 and CDR2 from the germline V gene are MNHEY and SMNVEV (reference sequence). This chain's CDR3 is CASTRGQVMNTEAFF. CDR3 sequence (DNA): TGTGCCAGCACCAGGGGGCAAGTCATGAACACTGAAGCTTTCTTT.

This clone was observed a handful of times. The rearrangement joins TRBV19 to TRBJ1-1; 9 nucleotides align to TRBD1. Trimming cost V 4 bases and J 5 bases; bases outside gene matches: 5. This CDR3 spans 14 amino acids. CDR1 and CDR2 from the germline V gene are LNHDA and SQIVND (reference sequence). The CDR3 spells CASSKQGARTEAFF. The CDR3 DNA follows: TGTGCCAGTAGTAAACAGGGGGCGAGGACTGAAGCTTTCTTT.

This clone was counted a single time. The gene calls are TRBV7-2 and TRBJ2-1; 11 nucleotides line up with TRBD2. The CDR3 sequence is 15 residues long. From germline, CDR1 is SGHTA and CDR2 FQGNSA. V dropped 5 bases and J dropped 3; count of bases not matched to a gene: 3. As DNA, the CDR3 is TGTGCCAGCAGCGAGACTAGCGGGGTCTACAATGAGCAGTTCTTC. Its protein is CASSETSGVYNEQFF. Full variable domain (missing parts from reference TRBV7-2 and TRBJ2-1): GAGVSQSPSNKVTEKGKDVELRCDPISGHTALYWYRQSLGQGLEFLIYFQGNSAPDKSGLPSDRFSAERTGGSVSTLTIQRTQQEDSAVYLCASSETSGVYNEQFFGPGTRLTVL.

The chain carries TRBV7-2 and TRBJ2-1, with TRBD1 matching over 12 bases. CDR1 is SGHTA and CDR2 is FQGNSA in the germline V gene. This CDR3 has 15 amino acids. The ends lost 5 bases at V and 9 bases at J; junction bases unmatched: 8. The CDR3 sequence is CASSPGQGARSEQFF. In DNA form, the CDR3 reads TGTGCCAGCAGCCCGGGACAGGGGGCGCGGAGTGAGCAGTTCTTC.

This rearrangement joins TRBV4-3 to TRBJ2-1; possible D gene TRBD2, 6 bases. Trimming cost V 2 bases and J 3 bases, with 14 bases left between them. Per germline, CDR1 LGHNA and CDR2 YSLEER. The CDR3 has 16 amino acids. CDR3 nucleotide sequence: TGCGCCAGCAGCCAACACTGGAGGGCCGGCTACAATGAGCAGTTCTTC. Its protein is CASSQHWRAGYNEQFF.

The gene calls are TRBV6-6 and TRBJ2-3; TRBD2 matches at 7 bases. The germline CDR1 and CDR2 sequences are MNHNY and SVGAGI (reference sequence). V was clipped by 5 bases and J by 3 bases; unmatched bases: 8. The CDR3 has 15 residues. CDR3 bases: TGTGCCAGCAGTGCGACTAGCAGTATGACAGATACGCAGTATTTT. Its protein is CASSATSSMTDTQYF.

The genes are TRBV28 and TRBJ1-5; TRBD1 matches 7 bases. Germline values: CDR1 MDHEN, CDR2 SYDVKM. CDR3 length: 14 amino acids. With V trimmed by 3 bases and J by 6 bases, 5 bases remained unmatched. CDR3 DNA sequence: TGTGCCAGCAGTTTTCGCGACAGGGCTCAGCCCCAGCATTTT. The encoded protein is CASSFRDRAQPQHF.

The chain recombines TRBV7-7 with TRBJ2-7; 7 bases fit TRBD1. Germline V gene sequence: CDR1 SSHAT, CDR2 FNYEAQ (reference sequence). J lost 6 bases, V lost 1 base, and 3 bases had no gene match. This CDR3 is built from 13 residues. The DNA of the CDR3 is TGTGCCAGCAGCTTAGATACAGGGGCCGAGCAGTACTTC. Its protein is CASSLDTGAEQYF. Using reference TRBV7-7 and TRBJ2-7 for the parts outside the CDR3, the full variable domain is GAGVSQSPRYKVTKRGQDVTLRCDPISSHATLYWYQQALGQGPEFLTYFNYEAQPDKSGLPSDRFSAERPEGSISTLTIQRTEQRDSAMYRCASSLDTGAEQYFGPGTRLTVT.

In this sample, this clone turned up a few times. The rearrangement joins TRBV7-6 to TRBJ1-2; possibly TRBD1 for D (5 bases). The V and J ends lost 8 bases and 2 bases respectively, with 21 bases between them. CDR1 is SGHVS and CDR2 is FNYEAQ in the germline V gene. The CDR3 spans 16 residues. The DNA for the CDR3 is TGTGCCAGCCCTCCCGGGGTGGGGGGACTAAACTATGGCTACACCTTC. Its protein product is CASPPGVGGLNYGYTF.

V usage is TRBV29-1 and J usage is TRBJ2-5; 8 bases align to TRBD2. The CDR3 sequence is 14 residues long. Germline V lookup: CDR1 SQVTM, CDR2 ANQGSEA. The CDR3 DNA reads TGCAGGTCGGGGGGGTCGGGGTACCAAGAGACCCAGTACTTC. This sequence encodes CRSGGSGYQETQYF. The variable domain in full, completed from reference TRBV29-1 and TRBJ2-5, reads SAVISQKPSRDICQRGTSLTIQCQVDSQVTMMFWYRQQPGQSLTLIATANQGSEATYESGFVIDKFPISRPNLTFSTLTVSNMSPEDSSIYLCRSGGSGYQETQYFGPGTRLLVL.

This clone has only one observation. This chain uses TRBV10-3 with TRBJ2-7, with 7 bases aligning to TRBD1. J gave up 9 bases and V 2 bases, and 13 bases lay outside the gene matches. Germline V CDR1 and CDR2: ENHRY, SYGVKD. The CDR3 is 15 residues long. The CDR3 sequence: CAISERQGVMLGQYF. The DNA for the CDR3 is TGTGCCATCAGTGAGCGGCAGGGGGTGATGCTTGGGCAGTACTTC.

The rearrangement uses TRBV4-1 and TRBJ2-1; perhaps TRBD2 as D (5 bases). CDR3 length: 16 residues. Germline values: CDR1 MGHRA, CDR2 YSYEKL. V dropped 4 bases and J dropped 5 bases, with 18 bases sitting between them. DNA of the CDR3: TGCGCCAGCAGCCTATACGGTAGCGTAATTAACAATGAGCAGTTCTTC. It codes for CASSLYGSVINNEQFF.

The V call is TRBV19, the J call TRBJ1-5, with 8 bases fitting TRBD1. V lost 4 bases to trimming and J lost 5 bases; unmatched junction nucleotides: 13. This CDR3 is 17 amino acids long. Germline CDR1 reads LNHDA; CDR2 reads SQIVND (reference sequence). CDR3 DNA sequence: TGTGCCAGTAGTACGACAGGGGCGCTTTATGTACATCAGCCCCAGCATTTT. As protein: CASSTTGALYVHQPQHF.

The CDR3 loop is CASSFFRQPQHF. DNA of the CDR3: TGTGCCAGCAGTTTCTTTCGTCAGCCCCAGCATTTT. V usage is TRBV12-3 or TRBV12-4 and J usage is TRBJ1-5; D unclear. CDR3 size: 12 residues. The V gene lost 3 bases and the J gene lost 6 bases, with 6 bases spanning the gap.

This clone showed up just a few times. The chain has TRBV2 and TRBJ2-2, with 7 bases matching TRBD2. Germline CDR1 is SNHLY and CDR2 is FYNNEI. With 6 bases clipped from V and 4 bases from J, the junction kept 11 bases outside the gene matches. This CDR3 has 16 residues. CDR3 in amino acids: CASRGGLLSRTGELFF. CDR3 DNA: TGTGCCAGCAGGGGGGGACTACTATCTCGCACCGGGGAGCTGTTTTTT.

The chain is built from TRBV5-4 and TRBJ2-7; 8 bases fit TRBD1. The CDR3 has 13 amino acids. After removal of 3 bases from V and 5 bases from J, the junction contained 4 bases not matched to a gene. Germline CDR1 SGHNT, CDR2 YYREEE (reference sequence). The CDR3 DNA reads as TGTGCCAGCAGCTCACAGGGGGTGGACGAGCAGTACTTC. It specifies CASSSQGVDEQYF.

This chain connects TRBV11-3 to TRBJ2-3, with D maybe TRBD2 (6 bases). The CDR3 has 15 amino acids. V gave up 7 bases and J gave up 6 bases, with 20 bases separating them. CDR1 and CDR2 from the germline V gene are SGHNT and YENEEA. CDR3 nucleotides: TGTGCCAGCACCCCGGGCGGGCCCCGGGGGGATACGCAGTATTTT. This codes for CASTPGGPRGDTQYF.

The chain combines TRBV2 with TRBJ2-7, with TRBD1 matching over 9 bases. CDR3 length equals 14 residues. Germline CDR1 is SNHLY and CDR2 is FYNNEI. V gave up 6 bases and J gave up 6 bases; unmatched junction bases: 9. The CDR3 DNA reads as TGTGCCAGCAGACCGGGACAGGGAGGATCCGAGCAGTACTTC. Its translation: CASRPGQGGSEQYF.

The chain carries TRBV6-1 and TRBJ1-2; no reliable D call. The CDR3 length is 15 residues. CDR1 MNHNS and CDR2 SASEGT come from the germline V gene. Trimming took 3 bases from V and 1 from J, leaving 12 bases between them. The CDR3 DNA sequence: TGTGCCAGCAGTGAGGTTCCGGGAGATAACTATGGCTACACCTTC. Encoded protein: CASSEVPGDNYGYTF.

The chain links TRBV7-3 to TRBJ1-1; 9 positions agree with TRBD1. The CDR3 runs 13 residues. After removal of 4 bases from V and 10 bases from J, the junction contained 7 bases not matched to a gene. Germline CDR1 and CDR2: SGHTA and FQGTGA. CDR3 in DNA: TGTGCCAGCAGCTCGGGGGACAGGGTGGGAGCTTTCTTT. Its translation: CASSSGDRVGAFF.